These 20 T cell receptor beta chains share one sample of origin, sequenced in a study of T cells after somatic rescue of genetic block. The assay was immunoSEQ multiplex PCR, and TCRdb's table has in-frame clones only and misses some. The repertoire consists of tens of thousands of clones, with approximately 90% occurring once and the leading ten covering about 3%. The specimen sequenced was peripheral blood mononuclear cells (PBMCs). The receptors here all came from a middle-aged man.

J is TRBJ1-3 and V is TRBV19; D is uncertain. Germline CDR1 is LNHDA and CDR2 is SQIVND (reference sequence). The CDR3 covers 13 residues. V shed 11 bases and J shed 0 bases, with 11 bases lying between them. CDR3 in amino acids: CASRRDSGNTIYF. Written as DNA, the CDR3 is TGTGCCTCTAGACGGGACTCTGGAAACACCATATATTTT.

The chain recombines TRBV10-3 with TRBJ2-7; 7 bases map to TRBD1. CDR1 and CDR2 from the germline V gene are ENHRY and SYGVKD. J was trimmed by 4 bases and V by 6 bases; bases with no gene match: 6. The CDR3 has 13 amino acids. In nucleotides, the CDR3 is TGTGCCATCAGGACCGGGACAGAGTACGAGCAGTACTTC. Encoded protein: CAIRTGTEYEQYF.

This clone was picked up a small number of times. J is TRBJ1-1 and V is TRBV7-9; D perhaps matches TRBD1 (6 bases). CDR3 size: 12 residues. Germline CDR1 SEHNR, CDR2 FQNEAQ (reference sequence). V shed 6 bases and J shed 6 bases, with 11 bases lying between them. CDR3 region: CASRSGAAEAFF. The CDR3 nucleotides read TGTGCCAGCAGGTCAGGGGCGGCTGAAGCTTTCTTT.

The J gene is TRBJ1-3, the V gene TRBV12-5; no firm D call. V dropped 9 bases and J dropped 0 bases, with 15 bases sitting between them. Per germline, CDR1 LGHNT and CDR2 FRNRAP. This CDR3 is built from 15 residues. CDR3: CASRAGPLSGNTIYF. The CDR3 DNA reads as TGTGCTAGCCGTGCGGGTCCCCTCTCTGGAAACACCATATATTTT.

The chain has TRBV19 and TRBJ1-5; perhaps TRBD1 as D (6 bases). Germline assignment: CDR1 LNHDA and CDR2 SQIVND (reference sequence). The V and J ends lost 7 bases and 6 bases respectively, with 13 bases between them. CDR3 length: 13 amino acids. The DNA of the CDR3 is TGTGCCAGTACGGCCAGGGGAACTCAGCCCCAGCATTTT. It codes for CASTARGTQPQHF.

The CDR3: CASSLREGRETQYF. The DNA for the CDR3 is TGTGCCAGCAGCTTGCGGGAGGGGAGAGAGACCCAGTACTTC. The V gene is TRBV7-9, the J gene TRBJ2-5, with 9 bases fitting TRBD2. Germline CDR1 and CDR2: SEHNR and FQNEAQ (reference sequence). J gave up 4 bases and V 3 bases, and 3 bases lay outside the gene matches. The CDR3 consists of 14 residues.

The rearrangement uses TRBV28 and TRBJ2-1; 7 positions match TRBD1. The V gene's germline CDR1 is MDHEN and CDR2 SYDVKM. The CDR3 contains 13 residues. V was clipped by 6 bases and J by 6 bases; unmatched bases: 5. The CDR3 spells CASSLGQTNEQFF. In DNA, the CDR3 is TGTGCCAGCAGCCTGGGACAGACCAATGAGCAGTTCTTC.

This chain joins TRBV5-1 and TRBJ2-3, with D tentatively TRBD1 (5 bases). This CDR3 is 14 amino acids long. Trimming stripped 1 base from V and 4 bases from J, with 10 bases between. Germline CDR1 SGHRS, CDR2 YFSETQ. The CDR3 spells CASSLMGQADTQYF. The CDR3 region has the DNA TGCGCCAGCAGCTTGATGGGGCAGGCAGATACGCAGTATTTT.

This clone was recorded once. The chain recombines TRBV5-4 with TRBJ2-3; unclear D gene. Trimming cost V 4 bases and J 6 bases, with 15 bases left between them. CDR1 is SGHNT, CDR2 YYREEE, per germline (reference sequence). The CDR3 sequence is 14 residues long. CDR3 coding DNA: TGTGCCAGCAGCACCCGCGGCACTCCGGATACGCAGTATTTT. This gives the protein CASSTRGTPDTQYF.

The chain uses TRBV19 and TRBJ2-6, with TRBD1 matching over 10 bases. Germline values: CDR1 LNHDA, CDR2 SQIVND (reference sequence). Losses at the gene ends were 3 bases for V and 0 bases for J; bases not matched to a gene: 5. The CDR3 totals 18 residues. The CDR3 protein is CASSIPGTGVSGANVLTF. CDR3 sequence (DNA): TGTGCCAGTAGTATTCCCGGGACAGGGGTCTCTGGGGCCAACGTCCTGACTTTC.

This sequence joins TRBV5-1 and TRBJ2-3; 11 bases are a match to TRBD2. The CDR3 runs to 16 residues. CDR1 SGHRS and CDR2 YFSETQ come from the germline V gene. Germline trimming cut 4 bases from V and 4 bases from J; bases unmatched to any gene: 8. CDR3 coding DNA: TGCGCCAGCAGCACTTTAGCGGGAGGGCGTCCAGATACGCAGTATTTT. Its protein product is CASSTLAGGRPDTQYF. Drawing the rest from reference TRBV5-1 and TRBJ2-3, the complete variable domain is KAGVTQTPRYLIKTRGQQVTLSCSPISGHRSVSWYQQTPGQGLQFLFEYFSETQRNKGNFPGRFSGRQFSNSRSEMNVSTLELGDSALYLCASSTLAGGRPDTQYFGPGTRLTVL.

The rearrangement links TRBV7-9 to TRBJ1-2; TRBD1 might be the D (5 bases). The CDR3 spans 14 residues. The V gene's germline CDR1 is SEHNR and CDR2 FQNEAQ (reference sequence). Trimming left V 5 bases short and J 4 bases short, with 14 bases between. The CDR3 spells CASSPPAGGYGYTF. Written as DNA, the CDR3 is TGTGCCAGCAGCCCCCCGGCGGGGGGCTATGGCTACACCTTC.

The V and J genes are TRBV6-1 and TRBJ2-5; the D gene could be TRBD1 or TRBD2 (6 bases each). The V end lost 1 base, the J end lost 7 bases, and 13 bases lay between the germline ends. From germline, CDR1 is MNHNS and CDR2 SASEGT. The CDR3 extends over 14 amino acids. CDR3 protein: CASSEGGSGATQYF. The CDR3 bases are TGTGCCAGCAGTGAAGGTGGATCGGGGGCGACCCAGTACTTC.

V is TRBV2 and J is TRBJ2-7; no clear D gene. This CDR3 is built from 13 residues. Germline CDR1 reads SNHLY; CDR2 reads FYNNEI. V was clipped by 4 bases and J by 3 bases, with 10 bases between them. The CDR3 is CASSGHRFYEQYF. CDR3 DNA sequence: TGTGCCAGCAGTGGCCACCGCTTCTACGAGCAGTACTTC. The entire variable domain, with the rest obtained from reference TRBV2 and TRBJ2-7, is as follows: EPEVTQTPSHQVTQMGQEVILRCVPISNHLYFYWYRQILGQKVEFLVSFYNNEISEKSEIFDDQFSVERPDGSNFTLKIRSTKLEDSAMYFCASSGHRFYEQYFGPGTRLTVT.

The gene calls are TRBV5-5 and TRBJ2-3, with a possible D match to TRBD2 (6 bases). Germline V gene sequence: CDR1 SGHKS, CDR2 YYEKEE (reference sequence). The CDR3 consists of 13 residues. Trimming cost V 0 bases and J 8 bases, with 10 bases left between them. CDR3 in amino acids: CASSLEWGGTQYF. Written as DNA, the CDR3 is TGTGCCAGCAGCTTGGAATGGGGAGGTACGCAGTATTTT.

This chain links TRBV25-1 with TRBJ2-3, with TRBD2 identical over 12 bases. The CDR3 totals 17 residues. The trim removed 9 bases at V and 0 bases at J, leaving 10 bases unmatched. Germline CDR1 reads MGHDK; CDR2 reads SYGVNS. The CDR3 sequence is CARKGLAGGPSTDTQYF. In DNA form, the CDR3 reads TGTGCCAGAAAAGGGCTAGCGGGGGGGCCTAGCACAGATACGCAGTATTTT. The whole variable domain, filled in from reference TRBV25-1 and TRBJ2-3, reads EADIYQTPRYLVIGTGKKITLECSQTMGHDKMYWYQQDPGMELHLIHYSYGVNSTEKGDLSSESTVSRIRTEHFPLTLESARPSHTSQYLCARKGLAGGPSTDTQYFGPGTRLTVL.

This clone was detected a few times. For the CDR3, the DNA is TGTGCCAGCAGCTTCCATCGGACAGGGGGCAGTGGGGCCAACGTCCTGACTTTC. This sequence encodes CASSFHRTGGSGANVLTF. This chain connects TRBV7-9 to TRBJ2-6; 11 bases agree with TRBD1. Per the germline V gene, CDR1 is SEHNR and CDR2 is FQNEAQ (reference sequence). V was pared by 3 bases and J by 3 bases, with 7 bases of the junction left unmatched. This CDR3 is 18 amino acids long. The full variable domain, in which reference TRBV7-9 and TRBJ2-6 provide the parts outside the CDR3, is DTGVSQNPRHKITKRGQNVTFRCDPISEHNRLYWYRQTLGQGPEFLTYFQNEAQLEKSRLLSDRFSAERPKGSFSTLEIQRTEQGDSAMYLCASSFHRTGGSGANVLTFGAGSRLTVL.

The rearrangement joins TRBV30 to TRBJ1-5, with a possible D match to TRBD1 (6 bases). CDR3 length equals 13 residues. Trimming removed 2 bases from V and 7 bases from J, with 12 bases in between. CDR1 GTSNPN and CDR2 SVGIG come from the germline V gene (reference sequence). CDR3 sequence: CAWSTTGSQPQHF. The CDR3 bases are TGTGCCTGGAGTACTACAGGGAGCCAGCCCCAGCATTTT.

V usage is TRBV6-6 and J usage is TRBJ1-6; 7 positions agree with TRBD1. The germline gives CDR1 MNHNY, CDR2 SVGAGI (reference sequence). V trimming: 0 bases; J trimming: 8 bases; junction bases outside the gene matches: 4. The CDR3 runs to 15 residues. The CDR3 DNA is TGTGCCAGCAGTTACTCGTACAGGGGTGATTCACCCCTCCACTTT. This gives the protein CASSYSYRGDSPLHF.

This clone appeared once. The chain employs TRBV6-5 and TRBJ2-6; D is possibly TRBD1 (5 bases). V lost 2 bases to trimming and J lost 0 bases, with 8 bases between them. The CDR3 is made up of 16 amino acids. The V gene's germline CDR1 is MNHEY and CDR2 SVGAGI. The CDR3 nucleotides read TGTGCCAGCAGTTACACAGGCCACTCTGGGGCCAACGTCCTGACTTTC. Its translation: CASSYTGHSGANVLTF.